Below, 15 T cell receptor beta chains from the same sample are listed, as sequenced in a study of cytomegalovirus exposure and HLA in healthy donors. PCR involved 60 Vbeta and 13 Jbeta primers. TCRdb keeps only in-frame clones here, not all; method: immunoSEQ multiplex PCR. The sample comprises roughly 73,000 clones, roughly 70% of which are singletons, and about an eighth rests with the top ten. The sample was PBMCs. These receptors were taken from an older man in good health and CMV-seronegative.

CDR3 sequence reads: CASSFSYLGPENTGELFF. CDR3 sequence (DNA): TGTGCCAGCAGCTTCTCGTATCTGGGGCCGGAGAACACCGGGGAGCTGTTTTTT. The chain carries TRBV11-3 and TRBJ2-2, with D maybe TRBD1 (5 bases). V was clipped by 3 bases and J by 1 base, with 18 bases between them. Germline V gene sequence: CDR1 SGHNT, CDR2 YENEEA. The CDR3 is 18 residues long.

The CDR3 DNA is TGTGCCAGCAGCTTAGTGGCAGTCGGGTCTGGAAACACCATATATTTT. Encoded protein: CASSLVAVGSGNTIYF. The chain has TRBV11-2 and TRBJ1-3; D unclear. Trimming cost V 1 base and J 1 base, with 11 bases left between them. Germline values: CDR1 SGHAT, CDR2 FQNNGV. The CDR3 consists of 16 residues.

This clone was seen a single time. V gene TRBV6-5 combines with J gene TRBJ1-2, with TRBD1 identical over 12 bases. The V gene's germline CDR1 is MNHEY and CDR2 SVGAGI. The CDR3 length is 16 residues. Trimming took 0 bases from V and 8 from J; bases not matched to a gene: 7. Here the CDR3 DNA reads TGTGCCAGCAGTTACTCTTCCCCGGGACAGGGGGCGGGCTACACCTTC. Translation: CASSYSSPGQGAGYTF.

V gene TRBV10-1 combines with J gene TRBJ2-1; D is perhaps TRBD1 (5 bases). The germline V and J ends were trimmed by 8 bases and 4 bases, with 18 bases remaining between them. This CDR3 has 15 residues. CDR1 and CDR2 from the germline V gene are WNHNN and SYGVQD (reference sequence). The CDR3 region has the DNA TGCGCCAGCTCCCCATATGACAGCCCTTACAATGAGCAGTTCTTC. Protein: CASSPYDSPYNEQFF.

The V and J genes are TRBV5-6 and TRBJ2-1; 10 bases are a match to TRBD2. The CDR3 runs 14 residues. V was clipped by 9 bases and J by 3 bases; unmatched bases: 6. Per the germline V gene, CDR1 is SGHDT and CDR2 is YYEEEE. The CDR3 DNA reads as TGTGCCACCGTTCTAGCGGGAGTCTACAATGAGCAGTTCTTC. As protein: CATVLAGVYNEQFF.

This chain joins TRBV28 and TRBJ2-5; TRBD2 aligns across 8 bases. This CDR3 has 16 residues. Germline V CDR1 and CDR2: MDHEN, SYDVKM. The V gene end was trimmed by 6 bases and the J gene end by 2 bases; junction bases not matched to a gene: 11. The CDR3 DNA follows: TGTGCCAGCAGAGGCGGGCTAGCGGGTCGGCAAGAGACCCAGTACTTC. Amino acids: CASRGGLAGRQETQYF.

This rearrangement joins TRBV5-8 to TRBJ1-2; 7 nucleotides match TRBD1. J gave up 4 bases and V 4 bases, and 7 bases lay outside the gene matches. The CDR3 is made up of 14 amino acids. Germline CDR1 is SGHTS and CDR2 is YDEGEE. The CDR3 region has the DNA TGTGCCAGCAGCCCGGGACAGCTATTCTATGGCTACACCTTC. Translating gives CASSPGQLFYGYTF.

CDR3 sequence: CSASLFNEQFF. CDR3 nucleotide sequence: TGCAGTGCTAGCCTTTTCAATGAGCAGTTCTTC. This sequence joins TRBV20-1 and TRBJ2-1; D unresolved. CDR3 length: 11 amino acids. From germline, CDR1 is DFQATT and CDR2 SNEGSKA (reference sequence). Deletions cut 3 bases from V and 6 bases from J, with 6 bases between.

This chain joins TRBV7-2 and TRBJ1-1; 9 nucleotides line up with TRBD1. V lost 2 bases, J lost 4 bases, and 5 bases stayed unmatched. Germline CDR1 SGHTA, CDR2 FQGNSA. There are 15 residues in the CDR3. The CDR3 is CASSLHGQGTTEAFF. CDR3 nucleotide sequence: TGTGCCAGCAGCTTACACGGACAGGGGACCACTGAAGCTTTCTTT.

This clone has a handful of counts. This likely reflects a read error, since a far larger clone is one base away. CDR3 sequence: CASSLVGPGQLTYEQYF. Here the CDR3 DNA reads TGTGCCAGCAGCTTAGTTGGGCCCGGACAGCTTACCTACGAGCAGTACTTC. The genes are TRBV4-2 and TRBJ2-7, with D perhaps matching TRBD1 (6 bases). The CDR3 runs 17 residues. The V and J ends lost 5 bases and 2 bases respectively, with 22 bases between them. CDR1 and CDR2 (germline): LGHNA, YNFKEQ.

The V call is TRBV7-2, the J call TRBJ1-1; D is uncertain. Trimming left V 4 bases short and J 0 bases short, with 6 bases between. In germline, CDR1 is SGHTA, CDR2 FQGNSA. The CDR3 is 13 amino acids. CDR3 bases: TGTGCCAGCAGCTATTACTTGAACACTGAAGCTTTCTTT. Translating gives CASSYYLNTEAFF.

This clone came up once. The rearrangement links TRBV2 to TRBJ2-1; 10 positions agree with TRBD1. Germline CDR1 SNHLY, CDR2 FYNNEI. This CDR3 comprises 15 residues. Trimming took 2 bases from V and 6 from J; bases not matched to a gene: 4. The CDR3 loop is CASSEWDRGVNEQFF. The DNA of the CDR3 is TGTGCCAGCAGTGAATGGGACAGGGGAGTCAATGAGCAGTTCTTC.

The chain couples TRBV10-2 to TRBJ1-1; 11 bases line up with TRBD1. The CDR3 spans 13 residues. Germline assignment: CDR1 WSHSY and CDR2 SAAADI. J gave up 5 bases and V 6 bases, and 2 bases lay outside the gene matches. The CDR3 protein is CASRGQGGTEAFF. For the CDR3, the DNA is TGCGCCAGCAGGGGACAGGGGGGGACTGAAGCTTTCTTT.

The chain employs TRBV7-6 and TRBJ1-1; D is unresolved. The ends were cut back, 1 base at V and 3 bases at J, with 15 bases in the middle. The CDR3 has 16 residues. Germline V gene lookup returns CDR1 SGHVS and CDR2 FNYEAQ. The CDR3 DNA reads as TGTGCCAGCAGCTTAGGGGGTGGAGGGATTGACACTGAAGCTTTCTTT. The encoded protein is CASSLGGGGIDTEAFF. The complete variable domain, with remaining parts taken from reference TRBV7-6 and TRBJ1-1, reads GAGVSQSPRYKVTKRGQDVALRCDPISGHVSLYWYRQALGQGPEFLTYFNYEAQQDKSGLPNDRFSAERPEGSISTLTIQRTEQRDSAMYRCASSLGGGGIDTEAFFGQGTRLTVV.

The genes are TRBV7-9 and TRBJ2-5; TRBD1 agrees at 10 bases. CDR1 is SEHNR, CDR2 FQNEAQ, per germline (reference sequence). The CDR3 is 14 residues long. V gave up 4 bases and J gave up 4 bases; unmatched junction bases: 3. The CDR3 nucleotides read TGTGCCAGCAGCTATCGGGACAGGGGAGAGACCCAGTACTTC. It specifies CASSYRDRGETQYF.